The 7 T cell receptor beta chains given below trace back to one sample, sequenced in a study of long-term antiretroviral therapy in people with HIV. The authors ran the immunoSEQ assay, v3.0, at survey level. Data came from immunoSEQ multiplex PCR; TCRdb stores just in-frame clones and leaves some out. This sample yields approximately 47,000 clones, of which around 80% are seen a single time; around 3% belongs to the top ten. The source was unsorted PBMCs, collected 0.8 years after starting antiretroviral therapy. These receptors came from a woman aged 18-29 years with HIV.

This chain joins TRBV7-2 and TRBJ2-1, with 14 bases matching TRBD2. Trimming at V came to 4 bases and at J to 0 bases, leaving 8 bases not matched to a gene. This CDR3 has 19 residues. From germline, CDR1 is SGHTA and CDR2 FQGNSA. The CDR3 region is CASSSTPGTSGSSYNEQFF. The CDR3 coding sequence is TGTGCCAGCAGCTCGACCCCCGGGACTAGCGGGAGCTCCTACAATGAGCAGTTCTTC.

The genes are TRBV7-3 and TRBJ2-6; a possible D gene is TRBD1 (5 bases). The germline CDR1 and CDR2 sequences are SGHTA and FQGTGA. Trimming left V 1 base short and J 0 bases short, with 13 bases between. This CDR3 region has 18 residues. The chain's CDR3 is CASSLRGRQISGANVLTF. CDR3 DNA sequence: TGTGCCAGCAGCTTAAGGGGTAGACAGATCTCTGGGGCCAACGTCCTGACTTTC.

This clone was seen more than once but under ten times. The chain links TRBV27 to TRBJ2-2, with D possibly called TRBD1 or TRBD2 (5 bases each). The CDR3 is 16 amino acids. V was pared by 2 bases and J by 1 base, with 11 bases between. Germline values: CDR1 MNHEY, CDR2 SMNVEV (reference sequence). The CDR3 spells CASSLKGRRNTGELFF. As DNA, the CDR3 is TGTGCCAGCAGTTTAAAGGGACGAAGGAACACCGGGGAGCTGTTTTTT.

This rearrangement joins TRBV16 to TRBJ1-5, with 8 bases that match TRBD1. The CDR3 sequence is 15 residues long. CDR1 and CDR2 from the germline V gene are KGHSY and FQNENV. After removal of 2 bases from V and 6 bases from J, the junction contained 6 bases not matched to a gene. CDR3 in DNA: TGTGCCAGCAGCCAACAGACAGGGGAGGGTCAGCCCCAGCATTTT. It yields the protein CASSQQTGEGQPQHF.

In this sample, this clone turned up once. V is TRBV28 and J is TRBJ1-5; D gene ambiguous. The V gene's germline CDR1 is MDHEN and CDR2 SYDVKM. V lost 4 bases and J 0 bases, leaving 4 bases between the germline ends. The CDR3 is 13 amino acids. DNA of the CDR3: TGTGCCAGCAGTTCTGATAGCAATCAGCCCCAGCATTTT. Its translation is CASSSDSNQPQHF.

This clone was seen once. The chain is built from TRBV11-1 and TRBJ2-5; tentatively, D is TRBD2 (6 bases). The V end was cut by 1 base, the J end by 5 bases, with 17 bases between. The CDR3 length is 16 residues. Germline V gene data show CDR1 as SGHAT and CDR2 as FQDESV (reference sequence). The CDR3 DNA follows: TGTGCCAGCAGCTTAGGGGGGGTCCCAGAAGCCGAGACCCAGTACTTC. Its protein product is CASSLGGVPEAETQYF. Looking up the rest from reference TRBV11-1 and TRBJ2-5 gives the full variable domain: EAEVAQSPRYKITEKSQAVAFWCDPISGHATLYWYRQILGQGPELLVQFQDESVVDDSQLPKDRFSAERLKGVDSTLKIQPAELGDSAMYLCASSLGGVPEAETQYFGPGTRLLVL.

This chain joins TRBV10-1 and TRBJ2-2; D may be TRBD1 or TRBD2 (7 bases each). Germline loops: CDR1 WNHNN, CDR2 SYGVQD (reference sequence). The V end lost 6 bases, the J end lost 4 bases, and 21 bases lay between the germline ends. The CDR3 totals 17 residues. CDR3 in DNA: TGCGCCAGCAGCCAACGCAGGGGGGGGCGCGGCACCGGGGAGCTGTTTTTT. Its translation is CASSQRRGGRGTGELFF.